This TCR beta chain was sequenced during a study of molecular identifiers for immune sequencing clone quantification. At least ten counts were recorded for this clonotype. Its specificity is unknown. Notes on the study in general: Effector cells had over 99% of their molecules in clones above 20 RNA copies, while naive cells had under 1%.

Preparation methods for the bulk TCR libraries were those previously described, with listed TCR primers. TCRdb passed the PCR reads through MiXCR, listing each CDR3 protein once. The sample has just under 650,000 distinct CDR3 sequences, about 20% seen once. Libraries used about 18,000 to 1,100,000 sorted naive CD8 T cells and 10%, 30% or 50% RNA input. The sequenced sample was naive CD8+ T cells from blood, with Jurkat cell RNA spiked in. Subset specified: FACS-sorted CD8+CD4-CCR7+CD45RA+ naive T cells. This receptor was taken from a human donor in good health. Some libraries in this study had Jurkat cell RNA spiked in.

Here the CDR3 reads CASSFGRQETQYF. DNA of the CDR3: TGTGCCAGCAGTTTTGGGCGGCAAGAGACCCAGTACTTC. V is TRBV12-3 or TRBV12-4 and J is TRBJ2-5; no definite D call. Between the trimmed V and J ends, which lost 3 bases and 2 bases, there was a span of 7 bases. The CDR3 sequence is 13 residues long.